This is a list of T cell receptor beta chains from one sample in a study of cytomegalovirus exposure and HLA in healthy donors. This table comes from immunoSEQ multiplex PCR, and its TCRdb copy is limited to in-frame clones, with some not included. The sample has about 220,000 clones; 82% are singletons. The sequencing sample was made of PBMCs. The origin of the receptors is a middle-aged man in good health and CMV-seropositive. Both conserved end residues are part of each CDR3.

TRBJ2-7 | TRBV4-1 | CASATGGVGAAYEQYF
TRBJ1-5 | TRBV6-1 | CASSARDRGLSQPQHF
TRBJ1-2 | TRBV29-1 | CSVGGGDSGGSGYTF
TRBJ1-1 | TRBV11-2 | CASSLGAGGMNTEAFF
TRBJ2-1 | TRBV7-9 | CASNPTPPSGSHNEQFF
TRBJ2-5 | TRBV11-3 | CASSSVNRGGQETQYF
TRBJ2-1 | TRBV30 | CAWSVGDEQFF
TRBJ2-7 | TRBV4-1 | CASSQDRTSGRAYEQYF
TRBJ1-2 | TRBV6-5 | CASSPGTGINYGYTF
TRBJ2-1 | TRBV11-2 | CASSAGNSYNEQFF
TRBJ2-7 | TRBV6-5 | CASSPTSGRAYEQYF
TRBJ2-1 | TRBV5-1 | CASSPTSGPYNEQFF
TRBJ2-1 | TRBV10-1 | CASIRPGLSNEQFF
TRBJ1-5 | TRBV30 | CAWSFRVSNQPQHF
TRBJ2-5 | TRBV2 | CASSAQTGPRETQYF
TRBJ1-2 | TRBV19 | CASSFGTGERTF
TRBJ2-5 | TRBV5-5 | CASSYRQDIQETQYF
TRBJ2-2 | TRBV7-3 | CASSLLGQRNTGELFF
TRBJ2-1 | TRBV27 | CASSLAGAGSYNEQFF
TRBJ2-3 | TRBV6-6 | CASSPLARGDTQYF
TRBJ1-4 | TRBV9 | CASSSSREMLNEKLFF
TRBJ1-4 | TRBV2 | CASITGPSTNEKLFF
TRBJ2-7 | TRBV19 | CASSIGLGGYEQYF
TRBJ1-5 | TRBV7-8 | CASSKGGPNQPQHF
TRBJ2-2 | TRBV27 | CASSSPRTSGPTGELFF
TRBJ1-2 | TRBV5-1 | CASSGDMGPYGYTF
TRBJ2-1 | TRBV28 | CASSSGSYNEQFF
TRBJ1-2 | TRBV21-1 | CASSKGIWDTGRGYTF
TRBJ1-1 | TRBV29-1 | CSVEVRGTGRTEAFF